The 20 T cell receptor beta chains below all came from one sample that was sequenced in a study of blood T cell repertoires in COVID-19. The repertoire was sequenced with immunoSEQ multiplex PCR; TCRdb's copy has only in-frame clones and lacks some. Here the sample spans approximately 100,000 clones, roughly 75% being singletons. The sequencing sample was made of peripheral blood. The receptors come from a human donor in a cohort sampled during active or convalescent COVID-19.

The chain links TRBV12-5 to TRBJ1-2; tentatively, D is TRBD1 (6 bases). The CDR3 sequence is 15 residues long. V lost 1 base and J 5 bases, leaving 14 bases between the germline ends. CDR1 and CDR2 (germline): LGHNT, FRNRAP. The CDR3 nucleotides are TGTGCTAGTGGTTTGGCAAACATACAGGGATATGGCTACACCTTC. Protein sequence: CASGLANIQGYGYTF.

This clone was counted only a few times. The chain is built from TRBV9 and TRBJ2-7, with 8 bases aligning to TRBD2. V lost 3 bases, J lost 3 bases, and 11 bases stayed unmatched. This CDR3 is built from 16 residues. CDR1 is SGDLS and CDR2 is YYNGEE in the germline V gene. For the CDR3, the DNA is TGTGCCAGCAGCGCCGGGGGGGATATCCACCTCTACGAGCAGTACTTC. Its translation: CASSAGGDIHLYEQYF.

The V gene is TRBV21-1, the J gene TRBJ2-7; the D call of TRBD2 is as the table states it, not checked on the DNA. TRBV21-1 counts as a pseudogene. The CDR3 covers 13 residues. The CDR3 DNA sequence: TGTGCCAGCAGTCAACGGAATAGCAACGAGCAGTACTTC. It encodes CASSQRNSNEQYF.

This clone appeared once. The chain joins TRBV9 to TRBJ1-6, with 7 bases identical to TRBD1. The CDR3 is 15 amino acids. Germline V gene data show CDR1 as SGDLS and CDR2 as YYNGEE. The V segment lost 3 bases and the J segment 6 bases; nucleotides outside the gene matches: 6. The CDR3 bases are TGTGCCAGCAGCGCCATGACAGGGTTTAATTCACCCCTCCACTTT. It codes for CASSAMTGFNSPLHF.

This rearrangement joins TRBV10-2 to TRBJ2-4, with TRBD2 matching over 7 bases. Germline CDR1 and CDR2: WSHSY and SAAADI. V lost 4 bases to trimming and J lost 4 bases; unmatched junction nucleotides: 13. The CDR3 has 17 residues. The CDR3 nucleotides read TGCGCCAGCAGTGGGCGAGTTTCGGGGGGAGGTAAAAACATTCAGTACTTC. Its translation: CASSGRVSGGGKNIQYF.

This clone was seen a single time. This chain links TRBV7-8 with TRBJ1-3, with a tentative D call TRBD1 (6 bases). The CDR3 length is 14 residues. V lost 5 bases and J 4 bases, leaving 12 bases between the germline ends. Germline CDR1 reads SGHVS; CDR2 reads FQNEAQ. The CDR3 DNA sequence: TGTGCCAGCAGCAATGAGGGGACAGGAAACACCATATATTTT. Amino acid sequence: CASSNEGTGNTIYF.

In this sample, this clone turned up many times. The J gene is TRBJ1-5, the V gene TRBV27, with TRBD1 matching over 7 bases. Germline values: CDR1 MNHEY, CDR2 SMNVEV (reference sequence). V dropped 5 bases and J dropped 8; count of bases not matched to a gene: 9. The CDR3 consists of 14 residues. The CDR3 DNA reads as TGTGCCAGCAGTCTGTCCAGGGGGTTAGAGCCCCAGCATTTT. Its translation is CASSLSRGLEPQHF.

This sequence joins TRBV19 and TRBJ2-7; TRBD2 might be the D (6 bases). Trimming pared 5 bases from V and 6 bases from J, leaving 20 bases between. Germline V lookup: CDR1 LNHDA, CDR2 SQIVND (reference sequence). CDR3 length: 15 amino acids. The CDR3 region has the DNA TGTGCCAGTAGTCTCGGGACTCCAGACTTTACCGAGCAGTACTTC. It is translated as CASSLGTPDFTEQYF.

The chain links TRBV4-3 to TRBJ2-7, with 10 positions matching TRBD2. Germline CDR1 LGHNA, CDR2 YSLEER. The V segment lost 4 bases and the J segment 0 bases; nucleotides outside the gene matches: 9. This CDR3 is 17 amino acids long. CDR3 DNA sequence: TGCGCCAGCAGCCTCCTGCCGGGACTAGCGTCCTCCTACGAGCAGTACTTC. Translating gives CASSLLPGLASSYEQYF.

This chain connects TRBV6-5 to TRBJ2-7; 12 nucleotides match TRBD2. With V trimmed by 4 bases and J by 2 bases, 6 bases remained unmatched. The CDR3 contains 16 residues. The germline gives CDR1 MNHEY, CDR2 SVGAGI. The CDR3 sequence is CASSSLAGGPPYEQYF. The CDR3 DNA reads TGTGCCAGCAGTTCCCTAGCGGGAGGGCCGCCCTACGAGCAGTACTTC.

The chain is built from TRBV5-1 and TRBJ2-1; 7 positions match TRBD1. This CDR3 is 17 amino acids long. CDR1 is SGHRS and CDR2 is YFSETQ in the germline V gene. Unmatched junction bases numbered 9, after V lost 0 bases and J lost 3 bases. The DNA for the CDR3 is TGCGCCAGCAGCTTGGAAAGGGGGCTAAATGTCTACAATGAGCAGTTCTTC. Its translation is CASSLERGLNVYNEQFF.

The chain links TRBV30 to TRBJ2-1; tentatively, D is TRBD2 (6 bases). CDR1 GTSNPN and CDR2 SVGIG come from the germline V gene (reference sequence). V was clipped by 1 base and J by 8 bases, with 15 bases between them. The CDR3 runs 14 residues. The CDR3 protein is CAWSGGVRFYEQFF. For the CDR3, the DNA is TGTGCCTGGAGTGGGGGGGTTCGGTTTTATGAGCAGTTCTTC.

This chain joins TRBV6-2 or TRBV6-3 and TRBJ1-5, with D maybe TRBD1 (5 bases). V lost 0 bases, J lost 11 bases, and 17 bases lay in between. CDR3 size: 15 residues. The germline gives CDR1 MNHEY, CDR2 SVGEGT. CDR3 amino acids: CASSYSRGGGMAQHF. The CDR3 nucleotides are TGTGCCAGCAGTTACTCCCGGGGCGGGGGGATGGCCCAGCATTTT.

This clone was picked up a small number of times. The gene calls are TRBV9 and TRBJ2-5; possibly TRBD2 for D (6 bases). The V end lost 5 bases, the J end lost 1 base, and 15 bases lay between the germline ends. CDR3 length: 15 amino acids. Germline V gene data show CDR1 as SGDLS and CDR2 as YYNGEE. DNA of the CDR3: TGTGCCAGCAGTGCCGGGACTCTAGTCCAAGAGACCCAGTACTTC. This sequence encodes CASSAGTLVQETQYF.

This sequence joins TRBV9 and TRBJ2-5, with 8 positions matching TRBD1. CDR3 length: 13 residues. J gave up 5 bases and V 3 bases, and 3 bases lay outside the gene matches. Germline CDR1 SGDLS, CDR2 YYNGEE. The CDR3, as DNA: TGTGCCAGCAGCGGACAGGGGCTGGAGACCCAGTACTTC. Amino acids: CASSGQGLETQYF.

V usage is TRBV15 and J usage is TRBJ1-2; D is perhaps TRBD1 (5 bases). V was cut by 5 bases and J by 8 bases, with 15 bases left in between. Germline assignment: CDR1 LNHNV and CDR2 YYDKDF (reference sequence). This CDR3 is 13 amino acids long. The CDR3 DNA sequence: TGTGCCACCAGCGCGGGGGGAGGGATCGGCTACACCTTC. As protein: CATSAGGGIGYTF.

The chain combines TRBV27 with TRBJ2-1; 11 bases agree with TRBD2. V trimming: 4 bases; J trimming: 3 bases; junction bases outside the gene matches: 5. The CDR3 runs 16 residues. CDR1 and CDR2 (germline): MNHEY, SMNVEV (reference sequence). The CDR3 loop reads CASSSPGTSGYNEQFF. In DNA, the CDR3 is TGTGCCAGCAGTTCCCCAGGGACTAGCGGCTACAATGAGCAGTTCTTC.

This clone came up a few times. J is TRBJ2-5 and V is TRBV5-1; 9 bases align to TRBD2. Looked up from germline, CDR1 is SGHRS and CDR2 is YFSETQ. The CDR3 contains 16 residues. V gave up 0 bases and J gave up 4 bases; unmatched junction bases: 7. The CDR3 region is CASSLAGLAGVETQYF. CDR3 nucleotides: TGCGCCAGCAGCTTGGCGGGGTTAGCGGGAGTAGAGACCCAGTACTTC.

The rearrangement uses TRBV5-4 and TRBJ1-1; no clear D gene. Per the germline V gene, CDR1 is SGHNT and CDR2 is YYREEE (reference sequence). This CDR3 contains 11 residues. V lost 0 bases and J lost 8, with 5 bases in between. CDR3 nucleotide sequence: TGTGCCAGCAGCTTGGATGAGGAAGCTTTCTTT. Translated: CASSLDEEAFF.

The CDR3 reads CASSLDPGGPWNEQFF. The CDR3 nucleotides are TGTGCCAGCAGCTTAGATCCGGGAGGGCCGTGGAATGAGCAGTTCTTC. The chain uses TRBV7-3 and TRBJ2-1; 8 nucleotides match TRBD2. The CDR3 is made up of 16 amino acids. CDR1 is SGHTA and CDR2 is FQGTGA in the germline V gene. The trim removed 2 bases at V and 7 bases at J, leaving 10 bases unmatched.